A selection of T cell receptor beta chains follows, all from one sample in a study of patients and donors after allogeneic stem cell transplantation. A single record per CDR3 protein comes from TCRdb applying MiXCR to the RT-PCR reads. The table includes 400,000 to 450,000 distinct CDR3 sequences, approximately 16% detected once. The sample consisted of blood, either unsorted or a sorted T cell fraction (not recorded which). Receptor source: a human donor who was either an allogeneic HSCT recipient or a stem cell or donor lymphocyte infusion donor (not recorded which). It is not recorded whose cells these are; they may come from a transplant donor. Both conserved end residues are part of each CDR3. The D gene is left open where the match is weak.

D gene: .; CDR3 length: 13; V gene: TRBV11-3; J gene: TRBJ2-1; CDR3 protein: CASSFGRQNEQFF
D gene: TRBD2; CDR3 length: 17; V gene: TRBV3-1; J gene: TRBJ2-7; CDR3 protein: CASSHLLLGTSNHEQYF
D gene: TRBD1; CDR3 length: 16; V gene: TRBV20-1; J gene: TRBJ1-5; CDR3 protein: CSAGQPQGMGNQPQHF
D gene: TRBD2; CDR3 length: 16; V gene: TRBV27; J gene: TRBJ2-7; CDR3 protein: CASSSLLGLASYEQYF
D gene: .; CDR3 length: 17; V gene: TRBV5-6; J gene: TRBJ2-6; CDR3 protein: CASSPLWGVPGANVLTF
D gene: .; CDR3 length: 14; V gene: TRBV12-3/TRBV12-4; J gene: TRBJ1-2; CDR3 protein: CASSLADGQTYLSF
D gene: TRBD1; CDR3 length: 16; V gene: TRBV5-1; J gene: TRBJ2-4; CDR3 protein: CASSPWTGAAKNIQYF
D gene: .; CDR3 length: 15; V gene: TRBV6-1; J gene: TRBJ2-6; CDR3 protein: CASSEGISGANVLTF
D gene: .; CDR3 length: 17; V gene: TRBV12-3/TRBV12-4; J gene: TRBJ2-4; CDR3 protein: CASSSGDGLIAKNIQYF
D gene: .; CDR3 length: 14; V gene: TRBV9; J gene: TRBJ1-2; CDR3 protein: CASSRGGIRHGYTF
D gene: TRBD2; CDR3 length: 17; V gene: TRBV6-1; J gene: TRBJ2-6; CDR3 protein: CASSAHGGEPGANVLTF
D gene: TRBD1; CDR3 length: 17; V gene: TRBV7-6; J gene: TRBJ1-2; CDR3 protein: CASSSTYRPGQGNGYTF
D gene: TRBD1; CDR3 length: 15; V gene: TRBV2; J gene: TRBJ2-2; CDR3 protein: CASSGDSPNTGELFF
D gene: .; CDR3 length: 13; V gene: TRBV4-2; J gene: TRBJ1-4; CDR3 protein: CASSSLENEKLFF
D gene: .; CDR3 length: 17; V gene: TRBV7-2; J gene: TRBJ2-7; CDR3 protein: CASSLTHAVGIPYEQYF
D gene: TRBD2; CDR3 length: 16; V gene: TRBV12-3/TRBV12-4; J gene: TRBJ2-5; CDR3 protein: CASSLSGGGVQETQYF
D gene: TRBD1; CDR3 length: 15; V gene: TRBV7-9; J gene: TRBJ1-6; CDR3 protein: CASSHGDRLNSPLHF
D gene: .; CDR3 length: 16; V gene: TRBV2; J gene: TRBJ2-4; CDR3 protein: CASSESDTVAKNIQYF